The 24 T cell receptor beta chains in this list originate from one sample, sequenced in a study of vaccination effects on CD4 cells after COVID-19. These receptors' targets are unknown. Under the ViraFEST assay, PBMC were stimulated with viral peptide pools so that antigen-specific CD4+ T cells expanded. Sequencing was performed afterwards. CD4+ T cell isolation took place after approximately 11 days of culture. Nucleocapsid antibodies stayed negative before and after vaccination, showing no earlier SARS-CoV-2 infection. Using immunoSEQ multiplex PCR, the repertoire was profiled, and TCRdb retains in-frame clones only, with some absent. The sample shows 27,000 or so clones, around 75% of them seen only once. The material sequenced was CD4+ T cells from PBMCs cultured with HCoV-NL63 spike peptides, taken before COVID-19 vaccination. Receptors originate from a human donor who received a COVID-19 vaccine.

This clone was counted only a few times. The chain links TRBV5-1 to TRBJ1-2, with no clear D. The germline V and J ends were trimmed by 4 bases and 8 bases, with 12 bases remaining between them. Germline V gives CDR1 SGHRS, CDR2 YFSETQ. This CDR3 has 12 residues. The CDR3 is CASSDGPGGYTF. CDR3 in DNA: TGCGCCAGCAGCGATGGCCCGGGGGGCTACACCTTC.

DNA of the CDR3: TGCGCCAGCAGGGATACCCCGGGACAAGGTAGAAACACCTTC. It is translated as CASRDTPGQGRNTF. The chain links TRBV5-1 to TRBJ1-2; tentative D call: TRBD1 (6 bases). Germline V gives CDR1 SGHRS, CDR2 YFSETQ. The CDR3 spans 14 residues. V was trimmed by 5 bases and J by 12 bases, leaving 23 bases between them.

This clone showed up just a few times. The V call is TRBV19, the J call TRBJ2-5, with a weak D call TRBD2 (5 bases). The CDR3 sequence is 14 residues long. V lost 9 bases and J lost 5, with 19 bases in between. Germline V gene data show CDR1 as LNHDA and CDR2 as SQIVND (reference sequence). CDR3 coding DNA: TGTGCCAGCAGCCCCCTCCAAGGGAGTGAGACCCAGTACTTC. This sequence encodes CASSPLQGSETQYF.

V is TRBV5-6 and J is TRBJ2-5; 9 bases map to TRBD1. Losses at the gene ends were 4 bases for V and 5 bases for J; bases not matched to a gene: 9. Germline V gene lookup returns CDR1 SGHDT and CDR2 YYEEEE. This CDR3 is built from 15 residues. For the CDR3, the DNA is TGTGCCAGCAGCGAAAGGACAGGGGATTGGGAGACCCAGTACTTC. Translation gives CASSERTGDWETQYF.

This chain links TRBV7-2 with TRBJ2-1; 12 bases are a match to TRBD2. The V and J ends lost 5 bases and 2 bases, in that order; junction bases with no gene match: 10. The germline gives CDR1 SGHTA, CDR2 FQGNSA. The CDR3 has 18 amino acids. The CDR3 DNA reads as TGTGCCAGCAGCCTAAGGACTAGCGGGACCCAACCCTACAATGAGCAGTTCTTC. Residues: CASSLRTSGTQPYNEQFF.

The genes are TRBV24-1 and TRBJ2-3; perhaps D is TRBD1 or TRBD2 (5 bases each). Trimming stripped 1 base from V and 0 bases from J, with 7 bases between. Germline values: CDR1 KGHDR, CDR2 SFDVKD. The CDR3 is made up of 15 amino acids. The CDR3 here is CATSDFRDSTDTQYF. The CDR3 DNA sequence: TGTGCCACCAGTGATTTCAGGGACAGCACAGATACGCAGTATTTT.

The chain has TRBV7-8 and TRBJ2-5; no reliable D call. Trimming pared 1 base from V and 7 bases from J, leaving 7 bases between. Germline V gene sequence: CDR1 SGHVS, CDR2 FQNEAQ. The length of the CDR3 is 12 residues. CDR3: CASSLGMGTQYF. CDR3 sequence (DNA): TGTGCCAGCAGCTTAGGGATGGGGACCCAGTACTTC.

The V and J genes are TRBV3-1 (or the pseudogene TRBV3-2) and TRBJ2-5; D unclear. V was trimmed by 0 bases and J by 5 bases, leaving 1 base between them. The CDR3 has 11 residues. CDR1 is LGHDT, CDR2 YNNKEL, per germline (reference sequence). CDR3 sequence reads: CASSQDETQYF. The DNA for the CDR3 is TGTGCCAGCAGCCAAGACGAGACCCAGTACTTC.

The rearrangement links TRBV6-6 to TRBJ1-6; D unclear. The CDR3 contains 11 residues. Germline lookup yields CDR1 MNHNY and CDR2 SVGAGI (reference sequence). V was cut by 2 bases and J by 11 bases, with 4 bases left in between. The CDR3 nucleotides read TGTGCCAGCAGTTACATGACACCCCTCCACTTT. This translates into CASSYMTPLHF.

CDR3 in amino acids: CASSPGRANSPLHF. The CDR3 DNA follows: TGTGCCAGCTCACCGGGCAGGGCTAATTCACCCCTCCACTTT. V and J are TRBV18 and TRBJ1-6; tentative D call: TRBD1 (5 bases). The ends were cut back, 3 bases at V and 6 bases at J, with 9 bases in the middle. Germline lookup yields CDR1 KGHSH and CDR2 LQKENI. The CDR3 is 14 amino acids.

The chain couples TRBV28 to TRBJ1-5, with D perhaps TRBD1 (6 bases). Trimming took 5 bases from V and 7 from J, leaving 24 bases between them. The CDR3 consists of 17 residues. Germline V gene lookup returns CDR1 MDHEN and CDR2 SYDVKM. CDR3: CASSPPPWAGEKQPQHF. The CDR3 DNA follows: TGTGCCAGCAGTCCCCCACCTTGGGCAGGGGAGAAGCAGCCCCAGCATTTT.

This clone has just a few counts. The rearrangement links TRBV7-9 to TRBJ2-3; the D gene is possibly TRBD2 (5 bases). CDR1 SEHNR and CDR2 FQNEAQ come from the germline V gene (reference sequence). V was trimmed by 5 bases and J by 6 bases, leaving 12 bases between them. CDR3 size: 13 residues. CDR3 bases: TGTGCCAGCAGCACCCGAGGGCCGGATACGCAGTATTTT. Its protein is CASSTRGPDTQYF. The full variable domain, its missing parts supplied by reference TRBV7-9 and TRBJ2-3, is DTGVSQNPRHKITKRGQNVTFRCDPISEHNRLYWYRQTLGQGPEFLTYFQNEAQLEKSRLLSDRFSAERPKGSFSTLEIQRTEQGDSAMYLCASSTRGPDTQYFGPGTRLTVL.

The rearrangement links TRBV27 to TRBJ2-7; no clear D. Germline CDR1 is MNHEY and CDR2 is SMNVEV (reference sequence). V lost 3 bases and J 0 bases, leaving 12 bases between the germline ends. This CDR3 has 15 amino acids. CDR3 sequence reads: CASSLAPAISYEQYF. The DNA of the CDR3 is TGTGCCAGCAGTTTGGCCCCCGCGATCTCCTACGAGCAGTACTTC.

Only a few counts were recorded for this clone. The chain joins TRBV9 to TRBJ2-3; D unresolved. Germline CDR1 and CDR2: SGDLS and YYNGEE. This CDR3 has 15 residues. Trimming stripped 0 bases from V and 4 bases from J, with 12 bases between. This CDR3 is CASSVAVSGADTQYF. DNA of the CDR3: TGTGCCAGCAGCGTAGCTGTGTCGGGCGCAGATACGCAGTATTTT.

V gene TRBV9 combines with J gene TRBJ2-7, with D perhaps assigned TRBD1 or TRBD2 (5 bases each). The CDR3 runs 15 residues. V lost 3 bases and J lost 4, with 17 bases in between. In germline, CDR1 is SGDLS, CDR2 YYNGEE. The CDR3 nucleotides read TGTGCCAGCAGCGAAGGGGTACCCGGGGTGTACGAGCAGTACTTC. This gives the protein CASSEGVPGVYEQYF.

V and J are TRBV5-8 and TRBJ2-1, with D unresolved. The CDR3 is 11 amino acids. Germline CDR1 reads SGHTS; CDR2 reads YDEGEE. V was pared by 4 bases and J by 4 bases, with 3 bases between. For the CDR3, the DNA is TGTGCCAGCAGCCTTTACAATGAGCAGTTCTTC. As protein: CASSLYNEQFF.

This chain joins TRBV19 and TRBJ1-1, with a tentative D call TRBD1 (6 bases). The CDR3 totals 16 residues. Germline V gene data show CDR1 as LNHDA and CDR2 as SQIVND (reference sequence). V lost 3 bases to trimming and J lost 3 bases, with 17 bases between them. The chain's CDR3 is CASSIGGRGRDTEAFF. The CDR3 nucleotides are TGTGCCAGTAGTATTGGGGGCAGGGGAAGAGACACTGAAGCTTTCTTT.

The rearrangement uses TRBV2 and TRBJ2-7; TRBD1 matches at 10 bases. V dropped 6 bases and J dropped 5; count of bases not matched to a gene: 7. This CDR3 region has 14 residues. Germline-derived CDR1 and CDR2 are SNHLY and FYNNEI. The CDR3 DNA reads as TGTGCCAGCAGGAGCTCCGGGACAGGGGACGAGCAGTACTTC. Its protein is CASRSSGTGDEQYF.

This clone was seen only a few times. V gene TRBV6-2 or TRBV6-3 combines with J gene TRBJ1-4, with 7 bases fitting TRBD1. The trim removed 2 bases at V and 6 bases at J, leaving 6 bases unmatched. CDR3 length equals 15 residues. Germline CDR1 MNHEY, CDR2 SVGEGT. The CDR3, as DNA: TGTGCCAGCAGTTACCGACAGGGAGGGTATGAAAAACTGTTTTTT. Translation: CASSYRQGGYEKLFF.

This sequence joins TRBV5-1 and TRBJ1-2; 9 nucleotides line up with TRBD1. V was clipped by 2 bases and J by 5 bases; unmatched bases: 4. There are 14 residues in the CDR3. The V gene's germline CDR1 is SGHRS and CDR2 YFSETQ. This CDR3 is CASSLQGAAYGYTF. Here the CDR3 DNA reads TGCGCCAGCAGCTTACAGGGGGCTGCGTATGGCTACACCTTC.

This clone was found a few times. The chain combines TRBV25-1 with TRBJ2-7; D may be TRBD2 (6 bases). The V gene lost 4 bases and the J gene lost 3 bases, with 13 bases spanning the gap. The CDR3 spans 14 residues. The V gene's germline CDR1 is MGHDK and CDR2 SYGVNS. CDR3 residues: CASSAPGVVYEQYF. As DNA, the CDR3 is TGTGCCAGCAGTGCCCCGGGAGTGGTCTACGAGCAGTACTTC.

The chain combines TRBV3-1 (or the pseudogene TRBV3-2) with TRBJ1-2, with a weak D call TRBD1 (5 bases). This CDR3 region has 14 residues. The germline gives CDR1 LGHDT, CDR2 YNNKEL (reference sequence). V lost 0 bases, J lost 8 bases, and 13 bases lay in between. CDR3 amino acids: CASSQDPGNLGYTF. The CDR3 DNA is TGTGCCAGCAGCCAAGATCCAGGGAATTTAGGCTACACCTTC.

Here the CDR3 DNA reads TGTGCCAGCAGTTTGGGACAGCTGAACACTGAAGCTTTCTTT. Protein sequence: CASSLGQLNTEAFF. This rearrangement joins TRBV2 to TRBJ1-1, with TRBD1 matching 7 bases. CDR3 size: 14 residues. Trimming removed 5 bases from V and 0 bases from J; junction bases left unmatched: 3. In germline, CDR1 is SNHLY, CDR2 FYNNEI. The full variable domain, completed using reference TRBV2 and TRBJ1-1, is EPEVTQTPSHQVTQMGQEVILRCVPISNHLYFYWYRQILGQKVEFLVSFYNNEISEKSEIFDDQFSVERPDGSNFTLKIRSTKLEDSAMYFCASSLGQLNTEAFFGQGTRLTVV.

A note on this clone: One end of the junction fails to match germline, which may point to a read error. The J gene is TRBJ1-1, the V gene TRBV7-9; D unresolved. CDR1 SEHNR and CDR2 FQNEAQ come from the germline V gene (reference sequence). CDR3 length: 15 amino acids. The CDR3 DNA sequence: TGTGCCAGCAGCTCCCGTGGGAGCGGGAACCCTGAAGCTTTCTTT. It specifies CASSSRGSGNPEAFF.